This TCR beta chain was obtained from a study of T-cell memory formation after mild COVID-19. MiXCR was run by TCRdb on the 5' RACE reads, yielding one entry per CDR3 protein. Of hundreds of thousands of distinct CDR3 sequences in the sample, approximately 15% were seen once. Germline loops: CDR1 MNHEY, CDR2 SVGAGI. CDR3 length: 16 residues. J was trimmed by 4 bases and V by 6 bases; bases with no gene match: 10. The V gene is TRBV6-5, the J gene TRBJ2-3; TRBD2 aligns across 10 bases. What was sequenced was PBMCs or a T cell subset sorted from them (not recorded which). The receptor was derived from a man between 18 and 35 years old who had mild COVID-19 (a few samples of this study predate the infection). Cell type and time point are not known. CDR3 region: CASSLKRGGGSDTQYF. CDR3 nucleotides: TGTGCCAGCAGCCTTAAGCGGGGGGGCGGATCAGATACGCAGTATTTT.